This TCR beta chain appears in the sequencing data of a study of cytomegalovirus exposure and HLA in healthy donors. Study observations and caveats: The authors confirmed in vitro that a few CMV-associated chains were specific for CMV antigens.

PCR used 60 Vbeta primers and 13 Jbeta primers. The table came from immunoSEQ multiplex PCR; TCRdb's copy has only in-frame clones and leaves some out. The data contain about 150,000 clones, about three quarters of them singletons. About this clone itself: Its matching antigen is unknown.

The CDR3 covers 16 residues. After removal of 3 bases from V and 0 bases from J, the junction contained 4 bases not matched to a gene. Germline CDR1 is SGHRS and CDR2 is YFSETQ. The origin of this receptor is a man in his forties in good health and CMV-seropositive. Sequenced material: PBMCs. The chain has TRBV5-1 and TRBJ1-4, with 8 bases identical to TRBD1. This CDR3 is CASSSGQATTNEKLFF. The CDR3 DNA sequence: TGCGCCAGCAGCTCGGGACAGGCAACAACTAATGAAAAACTGTTTTTT.